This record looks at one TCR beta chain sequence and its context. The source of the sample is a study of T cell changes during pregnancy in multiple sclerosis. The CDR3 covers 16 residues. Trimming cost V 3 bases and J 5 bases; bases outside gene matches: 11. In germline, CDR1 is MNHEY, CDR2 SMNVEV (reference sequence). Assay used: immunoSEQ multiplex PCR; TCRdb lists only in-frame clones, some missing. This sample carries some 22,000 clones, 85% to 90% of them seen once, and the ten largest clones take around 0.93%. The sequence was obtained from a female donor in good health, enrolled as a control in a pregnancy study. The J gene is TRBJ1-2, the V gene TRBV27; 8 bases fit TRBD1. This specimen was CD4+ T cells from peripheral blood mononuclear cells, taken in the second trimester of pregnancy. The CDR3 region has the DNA TGTGCCAGCAGTTTTCTTAGGACAGGGACAGGTTATGGCTACACCTTC. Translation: CASSFLRTGTGYGYTF.